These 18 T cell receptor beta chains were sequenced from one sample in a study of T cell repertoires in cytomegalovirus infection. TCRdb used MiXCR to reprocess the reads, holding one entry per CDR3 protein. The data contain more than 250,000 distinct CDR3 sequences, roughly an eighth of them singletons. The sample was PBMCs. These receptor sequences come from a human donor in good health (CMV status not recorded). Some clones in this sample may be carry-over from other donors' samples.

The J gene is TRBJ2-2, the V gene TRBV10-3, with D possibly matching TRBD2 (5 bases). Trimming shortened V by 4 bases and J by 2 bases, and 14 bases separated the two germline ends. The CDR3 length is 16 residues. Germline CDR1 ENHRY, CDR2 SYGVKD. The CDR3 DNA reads TGTGCCATCAGTGGGAAAAATAGCGCCAACACCGGGGAGCTGTTTTTT. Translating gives CAISGKNSANTGELFF.

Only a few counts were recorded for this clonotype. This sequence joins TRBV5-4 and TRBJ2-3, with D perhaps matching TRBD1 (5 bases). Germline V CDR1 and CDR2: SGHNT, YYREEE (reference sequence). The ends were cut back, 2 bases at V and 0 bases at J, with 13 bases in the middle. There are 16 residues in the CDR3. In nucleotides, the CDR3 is TGTGCCAGCAGCTTTTCAGGGTTCCTTAGCACAGATACGCAGTATTTT. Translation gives CASSFSGFLSTDTQYF.

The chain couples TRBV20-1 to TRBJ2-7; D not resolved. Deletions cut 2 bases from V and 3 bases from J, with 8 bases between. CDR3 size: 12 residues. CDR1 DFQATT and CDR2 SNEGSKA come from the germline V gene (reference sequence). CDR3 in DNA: TGCAGTGCTAGACGGCCCGTCTACGAGCAGTACTTC. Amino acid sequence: CSARRPVYEQYF.

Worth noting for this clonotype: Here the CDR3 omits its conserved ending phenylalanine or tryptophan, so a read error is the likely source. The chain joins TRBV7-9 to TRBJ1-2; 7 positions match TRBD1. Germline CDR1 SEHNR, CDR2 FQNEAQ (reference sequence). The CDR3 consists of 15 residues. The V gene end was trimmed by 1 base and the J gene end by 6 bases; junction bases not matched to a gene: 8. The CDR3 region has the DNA TGTGCCAGCAGCTTAGTAGGACAGGCTCAAAATGGCTACACCATC. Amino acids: CASSLVGQAQNGYTI.

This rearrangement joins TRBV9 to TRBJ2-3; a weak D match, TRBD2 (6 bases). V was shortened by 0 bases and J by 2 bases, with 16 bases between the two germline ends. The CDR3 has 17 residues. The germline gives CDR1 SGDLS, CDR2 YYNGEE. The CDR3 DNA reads TGTGCCAGCAGCGTAGATCCCTCGGGACTTATCACAGATACGCAGTATTTT. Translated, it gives CASSVDPSGLITDTQYF.

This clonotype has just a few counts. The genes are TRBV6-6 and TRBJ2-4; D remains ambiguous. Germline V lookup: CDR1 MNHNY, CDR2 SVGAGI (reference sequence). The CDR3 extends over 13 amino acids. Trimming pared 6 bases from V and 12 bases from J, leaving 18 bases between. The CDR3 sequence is CASSDGPPPTQYF. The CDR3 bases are TGTGCCAGCAGCGACGGACCGCCGCCAACTCAGTACTTC.

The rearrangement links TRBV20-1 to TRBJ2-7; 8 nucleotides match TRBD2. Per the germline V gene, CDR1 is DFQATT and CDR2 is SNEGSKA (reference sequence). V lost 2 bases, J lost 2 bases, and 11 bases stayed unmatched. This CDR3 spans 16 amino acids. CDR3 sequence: CSARHVNSGSAYEQYF. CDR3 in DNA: TGCAGTGCTAGACACGTTAACAGCGGGAGCGCCTACGAGCAGTACTTC.

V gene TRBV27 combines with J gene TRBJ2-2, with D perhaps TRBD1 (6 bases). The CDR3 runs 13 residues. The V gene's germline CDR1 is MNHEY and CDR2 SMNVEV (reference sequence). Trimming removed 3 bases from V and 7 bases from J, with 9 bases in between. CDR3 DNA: TGTGCCAGCAGTTTGGGGACAATCGGGGAGCTGTTTTTT. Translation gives CASSLGTIGELFF.

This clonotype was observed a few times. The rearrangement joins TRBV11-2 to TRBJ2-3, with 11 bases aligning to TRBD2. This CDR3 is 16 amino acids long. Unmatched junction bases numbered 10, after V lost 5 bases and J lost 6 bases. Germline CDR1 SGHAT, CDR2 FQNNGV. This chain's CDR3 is CASSKIAGGPSDTQYF. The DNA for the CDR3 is TGTGCCAGCAGCAAAATAGCGGGAGGGCCTTCGGATACGCAGTATTTT.

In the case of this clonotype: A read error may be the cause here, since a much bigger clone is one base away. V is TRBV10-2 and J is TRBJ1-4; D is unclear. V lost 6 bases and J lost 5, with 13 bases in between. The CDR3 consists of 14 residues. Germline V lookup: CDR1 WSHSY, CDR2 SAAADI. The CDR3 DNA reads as TGCGCCAGCAGCGAGGTGAGAGCGAATGAAAAACTGTTTTTT. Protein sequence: CASSEVRANEKLFF.

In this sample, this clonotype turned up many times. The CDR3 DNA reads as TGTGCCAGCAGCTTAGCTAGCGGGATAGAGACCCAGTACTTC. Amino acid sequence: CASSLASGIETQYF. The chain combines TRBV7-2 with TRBJ2-5, with 8 bases matching TRBD2. There are 14 residues in the CDR3. CDR1 and CDR2 from the germline V gene are SGHTA and FQGNSA. The trim removed 0 bases at V and 4 bases at J, leaving 1 base unmatched.

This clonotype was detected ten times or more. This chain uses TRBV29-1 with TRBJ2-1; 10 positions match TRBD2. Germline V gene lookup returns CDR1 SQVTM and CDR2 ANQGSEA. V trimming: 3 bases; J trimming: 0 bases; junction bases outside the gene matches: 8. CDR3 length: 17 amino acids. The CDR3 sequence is CSVDRVAGGNSYNEQFF. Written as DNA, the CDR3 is TGCAGCGTTGATCGAGTAGCGGGAGGCAACTCCTACAATGAGCAGTTCTTC.

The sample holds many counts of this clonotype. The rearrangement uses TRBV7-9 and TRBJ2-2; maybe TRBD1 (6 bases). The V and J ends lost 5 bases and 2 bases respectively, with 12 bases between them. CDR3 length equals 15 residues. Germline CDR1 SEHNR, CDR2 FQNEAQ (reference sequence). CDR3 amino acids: CASSHRGSNTGELFF. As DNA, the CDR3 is TGTGCCAGCAGCCATAGGGGGAGTAACACCGGGGAGCTGTTTTTT.

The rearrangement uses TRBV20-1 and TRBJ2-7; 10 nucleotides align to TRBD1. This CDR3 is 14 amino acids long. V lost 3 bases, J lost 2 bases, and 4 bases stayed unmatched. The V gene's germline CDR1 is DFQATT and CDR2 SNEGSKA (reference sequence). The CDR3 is CSARGDRGTYEQYF. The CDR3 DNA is TGCAGTGCTAGGGGGGACAGGGGCACCTACGAGCAGTACTTC.

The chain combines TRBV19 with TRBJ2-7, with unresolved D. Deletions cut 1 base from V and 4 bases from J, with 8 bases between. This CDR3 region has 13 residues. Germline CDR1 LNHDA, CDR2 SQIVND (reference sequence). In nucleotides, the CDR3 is TGTGCCAGTAGTATAGTTCCGGGTTACGAGCAGTACTTC. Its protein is CASSIVPGYEQYF.

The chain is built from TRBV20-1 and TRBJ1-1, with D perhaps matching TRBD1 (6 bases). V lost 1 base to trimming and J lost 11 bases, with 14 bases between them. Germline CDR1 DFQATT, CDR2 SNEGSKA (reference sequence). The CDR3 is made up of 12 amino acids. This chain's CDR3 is CSARGKQGRAFF. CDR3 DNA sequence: TGCAGTGCTAGAGGGAAACAGGGCCGGGCTTTCTTT.

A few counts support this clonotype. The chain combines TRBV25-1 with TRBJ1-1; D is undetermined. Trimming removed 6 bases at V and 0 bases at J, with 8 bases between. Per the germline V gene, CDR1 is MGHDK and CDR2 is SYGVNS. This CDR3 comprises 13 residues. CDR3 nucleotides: TGTGCCAGCAGCACAGTGATGAACACTGAAGCTTTCTTT. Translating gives CASSTVMNTEAFF.

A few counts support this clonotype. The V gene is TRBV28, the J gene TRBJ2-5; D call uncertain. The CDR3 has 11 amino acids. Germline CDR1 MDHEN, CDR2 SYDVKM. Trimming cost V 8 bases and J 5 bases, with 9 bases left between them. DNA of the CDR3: TGTGCCAGCGGAACGCCGGAGACCCAGTACTTC. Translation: CASGTPETQYF.